This T cell receptor (beta chain) was recorded in a study of cytotoxic CD8 clonotypes in ibrutinib-treated CLL. Profiled with immunoSEQ multiplex PCR; TCRdb holds only in-frame clones, not every one. The sample contains over 120,000 clones, 70% to 90% of which appear only once. V lost 2 bases and J lost 2, with 9 bases in between. Germline V gene data show CDR1 as KGHSH and CDR2 as LQKENI. This CDR3 comprises 15 residues. Study-wide results and limits: The study found baseline clonality above age-matched healthy donors, tracking circulating CD8+ T-cell counts.

Comments on this clone: What it recognizes is unknown.

The sample consisted of PBMCs, taken after 36 months of ibrutinib treatment. The sequence came from a human donor with chronic lymphocytic leukemia. The rearrangement joins TRBV18 to TRBJ2-2; the D gene could be TRBD1 or TRBD2 (6 bases each). The CDR3 spells CASSPRGANTGELFF. Written as DNA, the CDR3 is TGTGCCAGCTCACCAAGGGGGGCTAACACCGGGGAGCTGTTTTTT. Using reference TRBV18 and TRBJ2-2 for the parts outside the CDR3, the full variable domain is NAGVMQNPRHLVRRRGQEARLRCSPMKGHSHVYWYRQLPEEGLKFMVYLQKENIIDESGMPKERFSAEFPKEGPSILRIQQVVRGDSAAYFCASSPRGANTGELFFGEGSRLTVL.